This T cell receptor (beta chain) was documented in a study of blood T cell repertoires in COVID-19. Study-wide context: The United States, Italy and Spain supplied acute and convalescent COVID-19 samples. From T cells, B-cell-depleted T cells, or PBMCs came the material, which was cDNA or gDNA.

Source study methods: Cell counts per sample came from amplifying reference gene primers. Sequenced by immunoSEQ multiplex PCR; TCRdb stores in-frame clones only, minus some. That table gives V, J and clone size, and the DNA gave D and trimming. Among roughly 140,000 clones listed, 75% to 90% were seen once. Looked up from germline, CDR1 is MNHEY and CDR2 is SMNVEV (reference sequence). Trimming at V came to 6 bases and at J to 3 bases, leaving 4 bases not matched to a gene. The CDR3 totals 14 residues. The sample was peripheral blood. This chain joins TRBV27 and TRBJ1-1, with 10 nucleotides matching TRBD1. The clonotype originates from a man aged 55 to 70 with acute or convalescent COVID-19. In DNA, the CDR3 is TGTGCCAGCAGCACGGGACAGGGGTACACTGAAGCTTTCTTT. It codes for CASSTGQGYTEAFF.